This TCR beta chain was captured in a study of blood T cell repertoires in COVID-19. Germline-derived CDR1 and CDR2 are PRHDT and FYEKMQ (reference sequence). V dropped 10 bases and J dropped 2 bases, with 9 bases sitting between them. The CDR3 sequence is 11 residues long. Profiled with immunoSEQ multiplex PCR; TCRdb holds only in-frame clones, not every one. The data hold under 200,000 clones, with approximately 87% observed a single time. The source material was peripheral blood. This rearrangement joins TRBV13 to TRBJ2-7; no reliable D call. This clonotype originated in a woman aged 70-85 years with COVID-19, enrolled during active disease. CDR3 sequence reads: CATTVAYEQYF. CDR3 DNA: TGTGCCACCACAGTCGCCTACGAGCAGTACTTC. Supplemented by reference TRBV13 and TRBJ2-7, the full variable domain reads AAGVIQSPRHLIKEKRETATLKCYPIPRHDTVYWYQQGPGQDPQFLISFYEKMQSDKGSIPDRFSAQQFSDYHSELNMSSLELGDSALYFCATTVAYEQYFGPGTRLTVT.